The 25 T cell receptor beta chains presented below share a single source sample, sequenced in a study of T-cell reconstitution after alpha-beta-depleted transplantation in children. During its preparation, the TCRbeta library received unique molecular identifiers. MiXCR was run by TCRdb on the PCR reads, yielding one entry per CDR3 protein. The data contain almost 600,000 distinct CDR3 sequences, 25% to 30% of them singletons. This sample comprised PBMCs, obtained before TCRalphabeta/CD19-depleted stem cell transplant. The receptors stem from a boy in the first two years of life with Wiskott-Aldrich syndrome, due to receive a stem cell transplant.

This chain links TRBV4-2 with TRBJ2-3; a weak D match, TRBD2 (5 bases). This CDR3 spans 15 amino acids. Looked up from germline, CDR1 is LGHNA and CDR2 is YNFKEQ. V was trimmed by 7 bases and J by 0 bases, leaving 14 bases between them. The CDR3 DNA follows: TGTGCCAGCAACAGCGGAAAGACTAGCACAGATACGCAGTATTTT. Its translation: CASNSGKTSTDTQYF.

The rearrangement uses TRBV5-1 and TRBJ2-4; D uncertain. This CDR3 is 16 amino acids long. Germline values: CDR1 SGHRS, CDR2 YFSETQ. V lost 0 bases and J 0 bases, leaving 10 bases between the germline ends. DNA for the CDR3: TGCGCCAGCAGCTTGGTGTGGGGTCTAGCCAAAAACATTCAGTACTTC. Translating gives CASSLVWGLAKNIQYF. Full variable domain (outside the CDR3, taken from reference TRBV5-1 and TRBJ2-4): KAGVTQTPRYLIKTRGQQVTLSCSPISGHRSVSWYQQTPGQGLQFLFEYFSETQRNKGNFPGRFSGRQFSNSRSEMNVSTLELGDSALYLCASSLVWGLAKNIQYFGAGTRLSVL.

CDR3 sequence (DNA): TGCAGCGTCGCAAGCGACTTCACAGATACGCAGTATTTT. It translates to CSVASDFTDTQYF. The chain carries TRBV29-1 and TRBJ2-3; D ambiguous. The germline CDR1 and CDR2 sequences are SQVTM and ANQGSEA. This CDR3 region has 13 residues. Trimming shortened V by 6 bases and J by 2 bases, and 12 bases separated the two germline ends.

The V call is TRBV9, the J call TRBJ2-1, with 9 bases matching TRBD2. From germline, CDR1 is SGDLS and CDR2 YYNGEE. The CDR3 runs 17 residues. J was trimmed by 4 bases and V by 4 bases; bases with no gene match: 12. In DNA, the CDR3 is TGTGCCAGCAGCTTATCCGCGCGGGGGGGGATGTACAATGAGCAGTTCTTC. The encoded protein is CASSLSARGGMYNEQFF.

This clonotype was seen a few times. The CDR3: CSARGGTKNSPLHF. The CDR3, as DNA: TGCAGTGCTAGAGGGGGGACAAAGAATTCACCCCTCCACTTT. This chain links TRBV20-1 with TRBJ1-6; a possible D gene is TRBD1 (6 bases). V lost 1 base and J 7 bases, leaving 11 bases between the germline ends. Germline V gives CDR1 DFQATT, CDR2 SNEGSKA (reference sequence). CDR3 length equals 14 residues.

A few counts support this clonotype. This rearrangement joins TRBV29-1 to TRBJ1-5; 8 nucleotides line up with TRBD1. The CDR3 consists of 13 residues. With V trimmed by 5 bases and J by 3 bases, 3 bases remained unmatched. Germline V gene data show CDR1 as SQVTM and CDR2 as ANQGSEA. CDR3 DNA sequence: TGCAGCGTTCAGGGGGCCTACAATCAGCCCCAGCATTTT. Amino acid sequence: CSVQGAYNQPQHF.

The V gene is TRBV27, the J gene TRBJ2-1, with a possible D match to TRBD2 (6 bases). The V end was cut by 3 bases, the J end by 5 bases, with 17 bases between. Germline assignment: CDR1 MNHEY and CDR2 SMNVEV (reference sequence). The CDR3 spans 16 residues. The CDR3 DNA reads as TGTGCCAGCAGTTTCCTCCCGCTAGCGAGGGACAATGAGCAGTTCTTC. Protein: CASSFLPLARDNEQFF.

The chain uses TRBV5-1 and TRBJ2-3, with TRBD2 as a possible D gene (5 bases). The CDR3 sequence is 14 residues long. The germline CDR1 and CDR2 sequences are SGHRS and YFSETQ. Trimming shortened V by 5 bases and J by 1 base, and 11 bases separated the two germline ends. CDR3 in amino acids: CASRSNSGTDTQYF. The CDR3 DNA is TGCGCCAGCAGGTCGAATAGCGGCACAGATACGCAGTATTTT.

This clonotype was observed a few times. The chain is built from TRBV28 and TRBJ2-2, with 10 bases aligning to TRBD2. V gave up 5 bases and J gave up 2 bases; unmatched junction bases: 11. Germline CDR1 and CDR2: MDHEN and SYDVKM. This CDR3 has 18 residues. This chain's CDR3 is CASSPLRLAGVNTGELFF. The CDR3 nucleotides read TGTGCCAGCAGTCCGCTCCGGCTAGCGGGAGTTAACACCGGGGAGCTGTTTTTT.

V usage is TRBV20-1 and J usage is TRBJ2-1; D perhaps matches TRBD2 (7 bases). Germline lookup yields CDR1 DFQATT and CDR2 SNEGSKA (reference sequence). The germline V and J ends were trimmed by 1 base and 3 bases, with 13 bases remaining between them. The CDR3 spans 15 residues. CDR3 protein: CSARVRGAVYNEQFF. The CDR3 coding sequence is TGCAGTGCTAGAGTTCGGGGGGCGGTCTACAATGAGCAGTTCTTC.

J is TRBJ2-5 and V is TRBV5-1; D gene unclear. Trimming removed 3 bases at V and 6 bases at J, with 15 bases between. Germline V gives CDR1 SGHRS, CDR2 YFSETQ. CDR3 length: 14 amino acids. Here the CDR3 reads CASSSRGMGKTQYF. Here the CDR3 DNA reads TGCGCCAGCAGCTCACGAGGAATGGGGAAGACCCAGTACTTC.

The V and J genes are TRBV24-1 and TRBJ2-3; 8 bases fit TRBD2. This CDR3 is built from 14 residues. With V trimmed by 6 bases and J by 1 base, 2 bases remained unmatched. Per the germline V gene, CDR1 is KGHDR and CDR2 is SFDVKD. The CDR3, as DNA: TGTGCCACCAGTCGAGCGGGAGGCACAGATACGCAGTATTTT. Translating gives CATSRAGGTDTQYF.

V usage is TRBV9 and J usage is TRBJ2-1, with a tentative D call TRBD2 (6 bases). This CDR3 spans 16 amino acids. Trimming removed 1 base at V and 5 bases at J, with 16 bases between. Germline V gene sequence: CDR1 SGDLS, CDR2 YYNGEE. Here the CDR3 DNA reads TGTGCCAGCAGCGTACTCGGACTACCCACGAACAATGAGCAGTTCTTC. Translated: CASSVLGLPTNNEQFF. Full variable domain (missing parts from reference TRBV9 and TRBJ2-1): DSGVTQTPKHLITATGQRVTLRCSPRSGDLSVYWYQQSLDQGLQFLIQYYNGEERAKGNILERFSAQQFPDLHSELNLSSLELGDSALYFCASSVLGLPTNNEQFFGPGTRLTVL.

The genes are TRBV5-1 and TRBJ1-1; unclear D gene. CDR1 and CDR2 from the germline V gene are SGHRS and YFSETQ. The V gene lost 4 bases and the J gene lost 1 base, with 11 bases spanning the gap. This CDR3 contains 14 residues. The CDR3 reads CASSGGRANTEAFF. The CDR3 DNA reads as TGCGCCAGCAGCGGAGGGCGCGCGAACACTGAAGCTTTCTTT.

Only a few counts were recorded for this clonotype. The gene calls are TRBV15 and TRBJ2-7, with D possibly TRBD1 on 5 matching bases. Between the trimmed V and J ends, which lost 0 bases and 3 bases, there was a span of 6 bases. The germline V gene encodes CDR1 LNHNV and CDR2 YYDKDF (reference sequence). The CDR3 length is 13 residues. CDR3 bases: TGTGCCACCAGCAGAGATCAGGGCTACGAGCAGTACTTC. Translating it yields CATSRDQGYEQYF.

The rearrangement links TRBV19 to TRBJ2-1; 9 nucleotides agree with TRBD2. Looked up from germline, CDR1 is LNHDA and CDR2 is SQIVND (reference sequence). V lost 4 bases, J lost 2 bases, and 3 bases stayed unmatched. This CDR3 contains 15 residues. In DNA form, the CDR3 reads TGTGCCAGTAGTAAGCTAGCGGGACCCTACAATGAGCAGTTCTTC. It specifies CASSKLAGPYNEQFF.

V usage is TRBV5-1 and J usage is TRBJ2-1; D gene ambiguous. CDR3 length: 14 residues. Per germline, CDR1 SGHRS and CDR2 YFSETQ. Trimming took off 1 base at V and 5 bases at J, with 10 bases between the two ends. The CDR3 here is CASSLIAGNNEQFF. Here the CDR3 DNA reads TGCGCCAGCAGCTTGATCGCCGGCAACAATGAGCAGTTCTTC.

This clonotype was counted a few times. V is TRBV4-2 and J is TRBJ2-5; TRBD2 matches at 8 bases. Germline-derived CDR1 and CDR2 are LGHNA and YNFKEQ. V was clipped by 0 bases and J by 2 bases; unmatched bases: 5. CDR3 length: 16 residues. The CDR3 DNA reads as TGTGCCAGCAGCCAAGAGCTAGCGGGTATACAAGAGACCCAGTACTTC. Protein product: CASSQELAGIQETQYF.

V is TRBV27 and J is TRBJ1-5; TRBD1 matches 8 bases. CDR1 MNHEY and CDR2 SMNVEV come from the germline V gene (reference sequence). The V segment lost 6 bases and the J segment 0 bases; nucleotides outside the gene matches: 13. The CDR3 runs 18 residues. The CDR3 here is CASSPGGQGAYSNQPQHF. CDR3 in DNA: TGTGCCAGCAGCCCCGGAGGGCAGGGGGCGTATAGCAATCAGCCCCAGCATTTT.

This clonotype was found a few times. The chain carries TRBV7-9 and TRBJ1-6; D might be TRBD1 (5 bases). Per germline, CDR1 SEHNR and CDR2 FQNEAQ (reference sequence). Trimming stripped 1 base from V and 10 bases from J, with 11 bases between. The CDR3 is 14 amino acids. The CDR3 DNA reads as TGTGCCAGCAGCTTAGTCAACACAGGATCACCCCTCCACTTT. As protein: CASSLVNTGSPLHF.

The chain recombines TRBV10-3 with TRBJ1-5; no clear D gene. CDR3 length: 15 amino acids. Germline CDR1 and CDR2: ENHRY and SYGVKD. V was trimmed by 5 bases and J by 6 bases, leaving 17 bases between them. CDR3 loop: CAISPHRPKGQPQHF. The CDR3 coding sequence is TGTGCCATCAGTCCCCATCGGCCAAAGGGTCAGCCCCAGCATTTT.

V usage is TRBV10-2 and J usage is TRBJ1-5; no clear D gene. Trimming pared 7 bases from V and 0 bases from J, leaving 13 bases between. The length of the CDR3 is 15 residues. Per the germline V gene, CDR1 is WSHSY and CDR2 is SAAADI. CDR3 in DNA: TGCGCCAGCACAGCTCGGGGATATAGCAATCAGCCCCAGCATTTT. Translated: CASTARGYSNQPQHF.

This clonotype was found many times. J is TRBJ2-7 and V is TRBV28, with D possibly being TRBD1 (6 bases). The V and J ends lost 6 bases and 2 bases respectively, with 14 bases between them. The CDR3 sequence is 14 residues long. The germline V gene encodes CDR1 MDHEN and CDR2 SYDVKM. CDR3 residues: CASSKSGHTYEQYF. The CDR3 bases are TGTGCCAGCAGCAAATCGGGACACACCTACGAGCAGTACTTC.

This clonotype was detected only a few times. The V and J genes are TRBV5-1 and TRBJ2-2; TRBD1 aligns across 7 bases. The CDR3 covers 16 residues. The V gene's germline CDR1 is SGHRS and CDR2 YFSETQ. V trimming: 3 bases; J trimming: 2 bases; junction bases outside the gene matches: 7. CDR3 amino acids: CASSSIDRVNTGELFF. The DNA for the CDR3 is TGCGCCAGCAGCTCTATAGACAGGGTAAACACCGGGGAGCTGTTTTTT.

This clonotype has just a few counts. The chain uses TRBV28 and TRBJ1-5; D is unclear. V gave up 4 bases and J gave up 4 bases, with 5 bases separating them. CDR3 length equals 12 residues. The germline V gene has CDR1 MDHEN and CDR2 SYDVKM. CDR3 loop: CASSSQNQPQHF. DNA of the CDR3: TGTGCCAGCAGTTCCCAGAATCAGCCCCAGCATTTT.